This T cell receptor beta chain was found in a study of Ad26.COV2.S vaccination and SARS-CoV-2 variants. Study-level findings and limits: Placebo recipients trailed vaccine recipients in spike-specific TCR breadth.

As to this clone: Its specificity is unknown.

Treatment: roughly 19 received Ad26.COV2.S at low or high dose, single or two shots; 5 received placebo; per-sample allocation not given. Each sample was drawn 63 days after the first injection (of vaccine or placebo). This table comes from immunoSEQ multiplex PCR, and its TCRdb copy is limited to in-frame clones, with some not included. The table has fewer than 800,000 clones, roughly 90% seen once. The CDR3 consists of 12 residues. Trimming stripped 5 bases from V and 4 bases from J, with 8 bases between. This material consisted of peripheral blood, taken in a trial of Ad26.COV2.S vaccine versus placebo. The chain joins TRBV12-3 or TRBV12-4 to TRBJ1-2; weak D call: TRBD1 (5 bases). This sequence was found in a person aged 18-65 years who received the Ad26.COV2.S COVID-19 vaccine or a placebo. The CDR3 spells CASSPGAYGYTF. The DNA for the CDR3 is TGTGCCAGCAGTCCCGGGGCCTATGGCTACACCTTC.